Following are 25 T cell receptor beta chains from one sample sequenced in a study of blood T cell repertoires in COVID-19. Generated by immunoSEQ multiplex PCR, the TCRdb table keeps only in-frame clones and is missing some. The sample includes around 470,000 clones, roughly 88% seen only once; the top ten take 0.6%. Sequenced input: PBMCs or T cells enriched from blood (not recorded which). The source of these receptors is a young man who had recovered from COVID-19.

The J gene is TRBJ1-2, the V gene TRBV2; D not resolved. This CDR3 is 12 amino acids long. Trimming removed 6 bases at V and 7 bases at J, with 12 bases between. Per the germline V gene, CDR1 is SNHLY and CDR2 is FYNNEI. CDR3 nucleotide sequence: TGTGCCAGCAGGGAATACAGCGGTGGCTACACCTTC. It codes for CASREYSGGYTF.

The table lists this clone with a count of one. The chain links TRBV28 to TRBJ2-3; 9 nucleotides line up with TRBD2. The trim removed 7 bases at V and 5 bases at J, leaving 4 bases unmatched. The CDR3 consists of 13 residues. The germline V gene encodes CDR1 MDHEN and CDR2 SYDVKM. The CDR3 reads CASKRREGDTQYF. CDR3 coding DNA: TGTGCCAGCAAACGGCGGGAGGGAGATACGCAGTATTTT.

The DNA of the CDR3 is TGTGCAAGTCGCCCTGGGACAACCCTTAGCACAGATACGCAGTATTTT. It encodes CASRPGTTLSTDTQYF. This sequence joins TRBV12-2 and TRBJ2-3; the table's TRBD1 call for D was not verified on the DNA. TRBV12-2 is flagged as a pseudogene. The CDR3 has 16 residues.

This chain uses TRBV18 with TRBJ1-1, with D unresolved. The germline V gene encodes CDR1 KGHSH and CDR2 LQKENI. Deletions cut 2 bases from V and 11 bases from J, with 12 bases between. The CDR3 is 12 amino acids. The CDR3 DNA sequence: TGTGCCAGCTCACCAACTAAAGGTATGGCTTTCTTT. Translated, it gives CASSPTKGMAFF.

The V gene is TRBV20-1, the J gene TRBJ2-1, with 11 bases aligning to TRBD1. V dropped 3 bases and J dropped 9; count of bases not matched to a gene: 10. The CDR3 runs to 15 residues. CDR1 and CDR2 (germline): DFQATT, SNEGSKA (reference sequence). The CDR3 bases are TGCAGTGCTAGTTTCCGGGACAGGGGGAGCATTGAGCAGTTCTTC. Amino acids: CSASFRDRGSIEQFF.

This clone was counted only a few times. This chain links TRBV2 with TRBJ1-1; D not certain. Germline assignment: CDR1 SNHLY and CDR2 FYNNEI. The V end was cut by 5 bases, the J end by 6 bases, with 13 bases between. The CDR3 is 13 amino acids. This CDR3 reads CASSNTMDSEAFF. The DNA for the CDR3 is TGTGCCAGCAGTAATACGATGGACTCTGAAGCTTTCTTT.

This sequence joins TRBV6-2 or TRBV6-3 and TRBJ1-2; maybe TRBD1 (5 bases). The V gene lost 6 bases and the J gene lost 4 bases, with 21 bases spanning the gap. The CDR3 has 16 residues. The V gene's germline CDR1 is MNHEY and CDR2 SVGEGT. The CDR3 DNA is TGTGCCAGCAGCCGGTTAACCGGAGAAGGGGTCTATGGCTACACCTTC. It encodes CASSRLTGEGVYGYTF.

The chain joins TRBV5-1 to TRBJ1-2; 8 nucleotides line up with TRBD1. The CDR3 extends over 14 amino acids. Trimming at V came to 4 bases and at J to 3 bases, leaving 5 bases not matched to a gene. Germline V CDR1 and CDR2: SGHRS, YFSETQ. Written as DNA, the CDR3 is TGCGCCAGCAGCGTAGGGACAGGAGACTATGGCTACACCTTC. Its protein product is CASSVGTGDYGYTF.

This CDR3 reads CASFRAGYEQYF. DNA for the CDR3: TGTGCCAGCTTCAGGGCAGGCTACGAGCAGTACTTC. The V call is TRBV28, the J call TRBJ2-7, with D possibly TRBD1 on 5 matching bases. This CDR3 spans 12 amino acids. V dropped 8 bases and J dropped 3 bases, with 11 bases sitting between them. The germline V gene has CDR1 MDHEN and CDR2 SYDVKM.

Details on this clone: Other DNA sequences in this specimen translate into the identical CDR3. As DNA, the CDR3 is TGTGCCAGCAGTTTACCGGATCAGCCCCAGCATTTT. It codes for CASSLPDQPQHF. The chain recombines TRBV28 with TRBJ1-5; no definite D call. This CDR3 has 12 amino acids. V was clipped by 2 bases and J by 5 bases, with 4 bases between them. The germline V gene has CDR1 MDHEN and CDR2 SYDVKM.

The genes are TRBV11-3 and TRBJ2-7, with TRBD2 as a possible D gene (6 bases). Germline V gene sequence: CDR1 SGHNT, CDR2 YENEEA. This CDR3 is built from 15 residues. Trimming pared 2 bases from V and 0 bases from J, leaving 11 bases between. For the CDR3, the DNA is TGTGCCAGCAGCTTATTAGCTAGCGACTCCTACGAGCAGTACTTC. Translation gives CASSLLASDSYEQYF.

The gene calls are TRBV28 and TRBJ1-1; D is unclear. Trimming took off 2 bases at V and 5 bases at J, with 9 bases between the two ends. CDR1 is MDHEN and CDR2 is SYDVKM in the germline V gene. CDR3 length: 13 residues. CDR3 DNA: TGTGCCAGCAGTTTACGGGTTTTTACTGAAGCTTTCTTT. Protein product: CASSLRVFTEAFF.

V is TRBV5-1 and J is TRBJ2-7; 7 bases are shared with TRBD1. Germline trimming cut 4 bases from V and 4 bases from J; bases unmatched to any gene: 5. Germline V CDR1 and CDR2: SGHRS, YFSETQ. The CDR3 runs to 13 residues. CDR3 bases: TGCGCCAGCAGCCGGGACAGTCCTTACGAGCAGTACTTC. It yields the protein CASSRDSPYEQYF. The variable domain in full, completed from reference TRBV5-1 and TRBJ2-7, reads KAGVTQTPRYLIKTRGQQVTLSCSPISGHRSVSWYQQTPGQGLQFLFEYFSETQRNKGNFPGRFSGRQFSNSRSEMNVSTLELGDSALYLCASSRDSPYEQYFGPGTRLTVT.

The chain employs TRBV3-1 (or the pseudogene TRBV3-2) and TRBJ1-2; TRBD1 agrees at 7 bases. The CDR3 extends over 15 amino acids. V lost 4 bases and J lost 5; bases outside the gene matches: 10. Germline V gene sequence: CDR1 LGHDT, CDR2 YNNKEL (reference sequence). CDR3 sequence (DNA): TGTGCCAGCAGCCCCCCTACAGGGGAAGCGTATGGCTACACCTTC. It is translated as CASSPPTGEAYGYTF.

The gene calls are TRBV18 and TRBJ1-2; 10 bases line up with TRBD1. The V and J ends lost 6 bases and 8 bases, in that order; junction bases with no gene match: 6. The CDR3 length is 13 residues. Per germline, CDR1 KGHSH and CDR2 LQKENI. The CDR3 sequence is CASSRQGASGYTF. The CDR3 DNA reads TGTGCCAGCTCGCGACAGGGGGCGTCCGGCTACACCTTC.

The rearrangement joins TRBV7-8 to TRBJ1-2; 9 nucleotides line up with TRBD1. V lost 6 bases, J lost 6 bases, and 8 bases stayed unmatched. The germline V gene has CDR1 SGHVS and CDR2 FQNEAQ. There are 14 residues in the CDR3. CDR3 region: CASSLKQGADGYTF. As DNA, the CDR3 is TGTGCCAGCAGTCTTAAACAGGGGGCTGATGGCTACACCTTC.

J is TRBJ2-3 and V is TRBV6-5; tentative D call: TRBD2 (5 bases). With 5 bases removed from V and 0 bases from J, the gap between germline ends came to 9 bases. The CDR3 has 14 amino acids. Germline values: CDR1 MNHEY, CDR2 SVGAGI. The CDR3 region is CASSRGGSTDTQYF. The DNA of the CDR3 is TGTGCCAGCAGTCGTGGCGGGAGCACAGATACGCAGTATTTT.

CDR3 loop: CASSLAQRGAVYFTDTQYF. CDR3 nucleotide sequence: TGTGCCAGCAGCTTAGCCCAAAGGGGCGCCGTGTACTTCACAGATACGCAGTATTTT. The rearrangement links TRBV7-8 to TRBJ2-3; D is perhaps TRBD1 (5 bases). With 0 bases removed from V and 2 bases from J, the gap between germline ends came to 21 bases. The germline V gene encodes CDR1 SGHVS and CDR2 FQNEAQ. The CDR3 spans 19 residues.

This chain joins TRBV18 and TRBJ1-6; no reliable D call. The CDR3 has 18 residues. With 1 base removed from V and 7 bases from J, the gap between germline ends came to 20 bases. Germline V gene sequence: CDR1 KGHSH, CDR2 LQKENI. The chain's CDR3 is CASSPLRRSSAVNSPLHF. The CDR3 DNA follows: TGTGCCAGCTCACCACTCAGAAGGAGCTCTGCTGTGAATTCACCCCTCCACTTT.

The chain uses TRBV18 and TRBJ1-2, with 7 bases lining up with TRBD1. With V trimmed by 2 bases and J by 5 bases, 11 bases remained unmatched. This CDR3 contains 16 residues. CDR1 and CDR2 from the germline V gene are KGHSH and LQKENI. Here the CDR3 reads CASSPRTGGPEYGYTF. CDR3 coding DNA: TGTGCCAGCTCACCAAGGACAGGAGGACCCGAGTATGGCTACACCTTC.

The rearrangement uses TRBV6-5 and TRBJ2-2; the D gene is possibly TRBD2 (5 bases). The CDR3 is 14 residues long. Germline V gene data show CDR1 as MNHEY and CDR2 as SVGAGI. Trimming removed 7 bases at V and 3 bases at J, with 12 bases between. In DNA, the CDR3 is TGTGCCAGCATTAAGACTATTTACACCGGGGAGCTGTTTTTT. It encodes CASIKTIYTGELFF.

The chain combines TRBV7-9 with TRBJ1-4; D ambiguous. The CDR3 extends over 13 amino acids. Deletions cut 3 bases from V and 6 bases from J, with 8 bases between. Germline CDR1 SEHNR, CDR2 FQNEAQ (reference sequence). The CDR3 DNA reads as TGTGCCAGCAGCTTCGGAGAATATGAAAAACTGTTTTTT. It encodes CASSFGEYEKLFF.

J is TRBJ1-4 and V is TRBV29-1; the D is unclear. Germline V gives CDR1 SQVTM, CDR2 ANQGSEA. Trimming took off 2 bases at V and 2 bases at J, with 15 bases between the two ends. The CDR3 is made up of 16 amino acids. The CDR3 protein is CSVESAVGETNEKLFF. The CDR3 coding sequence is TGCAGCGTTGAAAGTGCGGTCGGTGAGACTAATGAAAAACTGTTTTTT.

The rearrangement links TRBV5-1 to TRBJ2-7; possible D gene TRBD1, 5 bases. The CDR3 spans 13 residues. V was clipped by 4 bases and J by 4 bases, with 12 bases between them. Looked up from germline, CDR1 is SGHRS and CDR2 is YFSETQ. CDR3 amino acids: CASSLTEGYEQYF. In DNA, the CDR3 is TGCGCCAGCAGCCTGACAGAAGGATACGAGCAGTACTTC.

The chain employs TRBV11-3 and TRBJ1-5; 7 bases fit TRBD1. Per germline, CDR1 SGHNT and CDR2 YENEEA. This CDR3 contains 16 residues. V lost 5 bases and J lost 2; bases outside the gene matches: 9. The CDR3, as DNA: TGTGCCAGCAGCCCCGACAGGGAGGCATGCAATCAGCCCCAGCATTTT. The encoded protein is CASSPDREACNQPQHF.